These 5 T cell receptor beta chains came from one sample sequenced in a study of naive and memory T cell subsets (TCRdb year 2017). Their recognized antigens are unknown. Study-level results and caveats: A few larger clonotypes were found in naive repertoires, especially CD8, and these larger clonotypes were possibly memory cells re-expressing CD45RA.

The library was prepared using UMI-ligation and nested PCR. The reads were generated on an Illumina MiSeq. To cover both TRBC1 and TRBC2, the beta constant-region primer consisted of an equimolar mix of two oligonucleotides. The ligated cDNA went through four rounds of PCR with nested alpha and beta constant-region primers together with the SP2 primer. TCRdb ran its own pipeline on the public reads, namely fastp trimming at Q25 and MiXCR clone calling, and kept in-frame beta chains. Identical CDR3 protein sequences are pooled into one entry, listed with their most common genes and DNA. Here the sample has over 130,000 distinct CDR3 sequences; around 21% occur a single time. Of the sample, about 0.6% is held by the ten largest clones. Sequenced sample: naive CD8+ T cells from blood. Interpreted using the paper, the cell subset or site label stands for: naive T cells, CD45RA high CD27+. The receptors shown here come from a human donor in good health.

This clonotype was observed a handful of times. The chain carries TRBV6-5 and TRBJ2-2; D is ambiguous. This CDR3 is 16 amino acids long. The V gene lost 3 bases and the J gene lost 6 bases, with 17 bases spanning the gap. Germline CDR1 reads MNHEY; CDR2 reads SVGAGI. The CDR3 coding sequence is TGTGCCAGCAGTTATAGTTCGGACCGGGCGGCCGGGGAGCTGTTTTTT. This sequence encodes CASSYSSDRAAGELFF.

The chain carries TRBV4-1 and TRBJ1-5; D is unclear. The CDR3 spans 13 residues. Germline V gives CDR1 MGHRA, CDR2 YSYEKL. V lost 0 bases and J lost 5, with 5 bases in between. The CDR3 sequence: CASSQDRDQPQHF. The CDR3 nucleotides read TGCGCCAGCAGCCAAGATCGAGATCAGCCCCAGCATTTT.

This clonotype was found a few times. J is TRBJ2-1 and V is TRBV30, with D perhaps matching TRBD2 (6 bases). Trimming left V 7 bases short and J 0 bases short, with 13 bases between. Germline loops: CDR1 GTSNPN, CDR2 SVGIG (reference sequence). The CDR3 has 14 residues. This chain's CDR3 is CALEGVTSYNEQFF. CDR3 DNA sequence: TGTGCCTTGGAGGGAGTAACCTCCTACAATGAGCAGTTCTTC.

The rearrangement joins TRBV9 to TRBJ2-5; 8 nucleotides align to TRBD1. Germline V gives CDR1 SGDLS, CDR2 YYNGEE. With 0 bases clipped from V and 5 bases from J, the junction kept 6 bases outside the gene matches. There are 15 residues in the CDR3. In nucleotides, the CDR3 is TGTGCCAGCAGCGTAGCGGGGACAGGAGGCGAGACCCAGTACTTC. Translated, it gives CASSVAGTGGETQYF.

This clonotype came up a few times. The chain uses TRBV7-6 and TRBJ1-2; D not resolved. The CDR3 is made up of 15 amino acids. Germline V CDR1 and CDR2: SGHVS, FNYEAQ. Trimming pared 6 bases from V and 6 bases from J, leaving 20 bases between. The chain's CDR3 is CASSPTPVGSDGYTF. CDR3 DNA: TGTGCCAGCAGTCCGACTCCAGTTGGGTCTGATGGCTACACCTTC.